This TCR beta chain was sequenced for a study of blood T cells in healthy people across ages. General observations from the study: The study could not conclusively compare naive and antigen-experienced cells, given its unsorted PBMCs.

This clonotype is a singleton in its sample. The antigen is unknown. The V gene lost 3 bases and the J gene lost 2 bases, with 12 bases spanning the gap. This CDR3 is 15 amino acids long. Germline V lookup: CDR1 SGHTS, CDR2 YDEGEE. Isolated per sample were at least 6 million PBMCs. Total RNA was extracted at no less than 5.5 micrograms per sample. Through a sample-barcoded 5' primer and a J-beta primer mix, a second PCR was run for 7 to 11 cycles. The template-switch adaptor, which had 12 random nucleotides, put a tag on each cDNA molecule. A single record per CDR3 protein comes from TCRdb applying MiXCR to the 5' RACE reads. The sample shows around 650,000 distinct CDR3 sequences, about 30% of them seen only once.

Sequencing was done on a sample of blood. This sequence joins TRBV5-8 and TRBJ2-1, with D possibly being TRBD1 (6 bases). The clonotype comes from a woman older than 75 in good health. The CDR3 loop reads CASSSRGSPYNEQFF. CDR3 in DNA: TGTGCCAGCAGCTCCAGGGGTTCTCCCTACAATGAGCAGTTCTTC.